This T cell receptor (beta chain) was found in a study of CD8 T cells in ankylosing spondylitis. Whole-study findings and limits: In the blood and synovial fluid of reactive arthritis, some motif variants had been previously reported.

CDR3 length equals 16 residues. V gave up 0 bases and J gave up 1 base, with 13 bases separating them. Germline CDR1 SGHRS, CDR2 YFSETQ. In TCRdb, the 5' RACE reads were re-called with MiXCR into one record per CDR3 protein. This sample yields about 240,000 distinct CDR3 sequences, of which around 9.1% are seen a single time; almost 7% belongs to the top ten. In its sample, this clonotype was seen many times. Its antigen is not known. Sequencing was done on a sample of blood, either unsorted or a sorted T cell fraction (not recorded which). This TCR came from a male donor with ankylosing spondylitis or in good health (not recorded which). The V and J genes are TRBV5-1 and TRBJ1-1, with D possibly TRBD1 on 5 matching bases. The CDR3 here is CASSLGQLLGNTEAFF. CDR3 in DNA: TGCGCCAGCAGCTTGGGACAGCTACTAGGGAACACTGAAGCTTTCTTT. The full variable domain, in which reference TRBV5-1 and TRBJ1-1 provide the parts outside the CDR3, is KAGVTQTPRYLIKTRGQQVTLSCSPISGHRSVSWYQQTPGQGLQFLFEYFSETQRNKGNFPGRFSGRQFSNSRSEMNVSTLELGDSALYLCASSLGQLLGNTEAFFGQGTRLTVV.